The present entry profiles one T cell receptor (beta chain) with its context. No antigen is known for it. This table comes from immunoSEQ multiplex PCR, and its TCRdb copy is limited to in-frame clones, with some not included. This table holds about 46,000 clones, roughly 90% found once. The sample originates from a study of OX40 agonist ivuxolimab in advanced cancers. Across the study: Subjects had a mean age of about 60 years, with a range of roughly 20 to 79; around 84% were male. General study findings and limits: On average, CD8+ T cells had more expanded clones than CD4+.

Germline-derived CDR1 and CDR2 are SGHAT and FQNNGV. The CDR3 contains 16 residues. The ends lost 5 bases at V and 4 bases at J; junction bases unmatched: 8. The clonotype was recovered from an adult with an advanced solid tumor such as melanoma, head and neck, liver or kidney cancer. The chain is built from TRBV11-2 and TRBJ2-3, with 11 bases fitting TRBD2. The starting material was CD4+ or CD8+ T cells sorted from blood, obtained in a trial of the OX40 agonist ivuxolimab. CDR3: CASSPNSGGAADTQYF. In DNA, the CDR3 is TGTGCCAGCAGCCCAAATAGCGGGGGGGCCGCAGATACGCAGTATTTT. The variable domain in full, with the rest retrieved from reference TRBV11-2 and TRBJ2-3, is EAGVAQSPRYKIIEKRQSVAFWCNPISGHATLYWYQQILGQGPKLLIQFQNNGVVDDSQLPKDRFSAERLKGVDSTLKIQPAKLEDSAVYLCASSPNSGGAADTQYFGPGTRLTVL.